These 16 T cell receptor beta chains were sequenced from one sample in a study of beta chain features in type 1 diabetes. The investigators reverse transcribed all of the isolated RNA, so they sequenced expressed TCRB transcripts. Generated by immunoSEQ multiplex PCR, the TCRdb table keeps only in-frame clones and is missing some. The sample shows over 300,000 clones, about a tenth of them seen only once. Their cognate antigens are unknown. Study results and limitations: Shortening of TCRB CDR3s, moderate but significant, appeared in all four CD4+ subsets of Type 1 diabetes patients.

The specimen was central memory CD4+ T cells from blood. These TCRs come from a man younger than 40 with type 1 diabetes.

This clone was found many times. The V gene is TRBV19, the J gene TRBJ1-1; weak D call: TRBD1 (5 bases). Per germline, CDR1 LNHDA and CDR2 SQIVND (reference sequence). The length of the CDR3 is 14 residues. V was pared by 3 bases and J by 4 bases, with 12 bases between. As DNA, the CDR3 is TGTGCCAGTAGTATGGGGGTACACTCCACTGAAGCTTTCTTT. This codes for CASSMGVHSTEAFF.

In its sample, this clone was seen many times. One junction end disagrees with the germline gene, perhaps due to a read error. This rearrangement joins TRBV7-2 to TRBJ2-4, with a possible D match to TRBD2 (5 bases). CDR3 size: 12 residues. Germline V CDR1 and CDR2: SGHTA, FQGNSA. The CDR3 bases are TGTGCCAGCTCCTCCGGGATCGGGATTCGGTACTTC. This translates into CASSSGIGIRYF.

The rearrangement uses TRBV4-3 and TRBJ1-2; D not resolved. The germline gives CDR1 LGHNA, CDR2 YSLEER. V lost 0 bases and J lost 2, with 13 bases in between. This CDR3 is 16 amino acids long. The CDR3: CASSQEGRTANYGYTF. The CDR3 nucleotides read TGCGCCAGCAGCCAAGAGGGTAGGACGGCGAACTATGGCTACACCTTC.

This rearrangement joins TRBV5-8 to TRBJ2-1, with 8 bases that match TRBD2. The CDR3 runs to 17 residues. Germline V lookup: CDR1 SGHTS, CDR2 YDEGEE. V lost 1 base, J lost 7 bases, and 13 bases stayed unmatched. The CDR3 sequence is CASSLFISSGGYNEQFF. The CDR3 region has the DNA TGTGCCAGCAGCTTGTTCATCAGCTCGGGGGGGTATAATGAGCAGTTCTTC.

A note on this clone: Distinct nucleotide sequences in the sample also encode this CDR3. The chain couples TRBV18 to TRBJ2-6, with no clear D. Trimming left V 6 bases short and J 1 base short, with 10 bases between. CDR1 is KGHSH, CDR2 LQKENI, per germline. This CDR3 is built from 15 residues. The CDR3 bases are TGTGCCAGCTCCCCGGAGTTGTCTGGGGCCAACGTCCTGACTTTC. Translated, it gives CASSPELSGANVLTF.

V usage is TRBV6-5 and J usage is TRBJ1-1, with TRBD1 identical over 7 bases. The CDR3 runs to 14 residues. Trimming took 4 bases from V and 3 from J; bases not matched to a gene: 5. Germline V gene sequence: CDR1 MNHEY, CDR2 SVGAGI. The CDR3 sequence is CASSSGGLYTEAFF. DNA for the CDR3: TGTGCCAGCAGTTCAGGGGGACTTTACACTGAAGCTTTCTTT.

Details on this clone: The junction differs from germline at one of its ends, possibly a read error. V usage is TRBV5-1 and J usage is TRBJ2-5; D gene uncertain. This CDR3 spans 13 amino acids. Germline loops: CDR1 SGHRS, CDR2 YFSETQ. The CDR3 DNA sequence: TGTGCCAGCAGCTTGCGTAGCACGGAGACCCAGTACTTC. This gives the protein CASSLRSTETQYF.

This clone was observed a handful of times. The gene calls are TRBV18 and TRBJ2-3; 11 positions match TRBD2. V dropped 3 bases and J dropped 4; count of bases not matched to a gene: 3. The CDR3 runs to 15 residues. CDR1 and CDR2 from the germline V gene are KGHSH and LQKENI. The CDR3 nucleotides read TGTGCCAGCTCACCTGTGGGACTAGCGGCAGATACGCAGTATTTT. Translating gives CASSPVGLAADTQYF.

The chain combines TRBV18 with TRBJ1-5, with a tentative D call TRBD1 (6 bases). From germline, CDR1 is KGHSH and CDR2 LQKENI. The CDR3 runs 15 residues. V was clipped by 5 bases and J by 9 bases, with 20 bases between them. This CDR3 is CASSIGQTRGTPQHF. CDR3 DNA sequence: TGTGCCAGCTCAATCGGACAGACACGCGGTACGCCCCAGCATTTT.

This chain connects TRBV20-1 to TRBJ2-3, with no clear D. The CDR3 extends over 11 amino acids. V was clipped by 6 bases and J by 4 bases, with 8 bases between them. The germline CDR1 and CDR2 sequences are DFQATT and SNEGSKA (reference sequence). Here the CDR3 DNA reads TGCAGTGCAATTCACGCAGATACGCAGTATTTT. It translates to CSAIHADTQYF.

The chain uses TRBV28 and TRBJ1-2; possibly TRBD1 for D (5 bases). The V gene lost 5 bases and the J gene lost 4 bases, with 11 bases spanning the gap. Germline V gene sequence: CDR1 MDHEN, CDR2 SYDVKM. The CDR3 has 13 residues. CDR3 DNA sequence: TGTGCCAGCAGTCCATTCGGGACCTATGGCTACACCTTC. Protein: CASSPFGTYGYTF.

This clone was seen just once. Other DNA sequences of this sample code for an identical CDR3. The rearrangement links TRBV6-5 to TRBJ1-5; possible D gene TRBD1, 6 bases. CDR1 is MNHEY, CDR2 SVGAGI, per germline. The CDR3 runs 14 residues. Trimming left V 5 bases short and J 2 bases short, with 10 bases between. CDR3 sequence reads: CASSPRQGNQPQHF. CDR3 in DNA: TGTGCCAGCAGTCCACGACAGGGCAATCAGCCCCAGCATTTT.

The J gene is TRBJ1-5, the V gene TRBV19; D is uncertain. V was shortened by 2 bases and J by 2 bases, with 10 bases between the two germline ends. CDR3 length: 15 residues. Germline V gives CDR1 LNHDA, CDR2 SQIVND (reference sequence). The CDR3 sequence is CASSIRGFGNQPQHF. CDR3 bases: TGTGCCAGTAGTATACGGGGTTTCGGCAATCAGCCCCAGCATTTT.

This rearrangement joins TRBV28 to TRBJ2-5; D could derive from TRBD1 or TRBD2 (6 bases each). The CDR3 loop spans 15 amino acids. Per germline, CDR1 MDHEN and CDR2 SYDVKM. Trimming shortened V by 7 bases and J by 4 bases, and 19 bases separated the two germline ends. CDR3 residues: CASTDGGGRGETQYF. DNA of the CDR3: TGTGCCAGCACCGACGGAGGGGGGCGCGGAGAGACCCAGTACTTC.

The gene calls are TRBV5-6 and TRBJ1-1; 7 positions agree with TRBD1. This CDR3 has 13 residues. Germline trimming cut 5 bases from V and 7 bases from J; bases unmatched to any gene: 8. Per the germline V gene, CDR1 is SGHDT and CDR2 is YYEEEE. The CDR3 nucleotides are TGTGCCAGCAGTCTCTCTGGGACAGTTGAAGCTTTCTTT. It is translated as CASSLSGTVEAFF. The variable domain in full, completed from reference TRBV5-6 and TRBJ1-1, reads DAGVTQSPTHLIKTRGQQVTLRCSPKSGHDTVSWYQQALGQGPQFIFQYYEEEERQRGNFPDRFSGHQFPNYSSELNVNALLLGDSALYLCASSLSGTVEAFFGQGTRLTVV.

This clone was seen a handful of times. The rearrangement joins TRBV5-3 to TRBJ2-1; D remains unclear. TRBV5-3 is an ORF for which the function is uncertain. The CDR3 totals 11 residues. Deletions cut 2 bases from V and 7 bases from J, with 4 bases between. Here the CDR3 DNA reads TGTGCCAGAAGCTTCTATAATGAGCAGTTCTTC. The encoded protein is CARSFYNEQFF.